The 24 T cell receptor beta chains below come from one sample, sequenced in a study of CXCR3-negative and CXCR3-positive naive CD8 T cells. General study points: More hydrophobic TRB CDR3s were found in CXCR3-positive naive cells than in CXCR3-negative naive cells.

What these receptors recognize is not known. Libraries of TRB cDNA were made by 5' RACE and carried UMIs. TCRdb reprocessed the 5' RACE reads and keeps a single row for each CDR3 protein, giving no DNA. The table counts under 150,000 distinct CDR3 sequences; 0.41% lies in the top ten. Input material: naive CXCR3+ CD8+ T cells from blood. Subset of the sample: CD45RO-CCR7+CD27+CD95- naive CD8+ T cells expressing CXCR3 (TNR3+). These receptors all come from a human donor in good health. Some clones in this sample may be carry-over from other donors' samples.

This chain links TRBV10-3 with TRBJ2-7. Germline lookup yields CDR1 ENHRY and CDR2 SYGVKD. CDR3 length: 11 amino acids. This CDR3 reads CAISDTYEQYF.

The J gene is TRBJ2-7, the V gene TRBV20-1; there is no DNA to check the TCRdb D call of TRBD2. Germline assignment: CDR1 DFQATT and CDR2 SNEGSKA (reference sequence). The CDR3 is 14 amino acids. The CDR3 is CSARTLSGGYEQYF.

This chain connects TRBV3-1 to TRBJ2-5; there is no DNA to check the TCRdb D call of TRBD1. Germline V gives CDR1 LGHDT, CDR2 YNNKEL (reference sequence). This CDR3 region has 14 residues. This CDR3 is CASSQRTGAETQYF.

The chain links TRBV20-1 to TRBJ2-7; TCRdb indicates TRBD1, and absent DNA this call remains unverified. Germline V gives CDR1 DFQATT, CDR2 SNEGSKA (reference sequence). This CDR3 contains 14 residues. The CDR3 loop is CSARSTRDAYEQYF.

The V call is TRBV29-1, the J call TRBJ1-1; checking the TCRdb D call of TRBD1 is not possible without DNA. CDR3 length equals 11 residues. The germline CDR1 and CDR2 sequences are SQVTM and ANQGSEA. This CDR3 is CSASGPPEAFF.

The gene calls are TRBV7-9 and TRBJ2-7; as DNA is missing, the TRBD1 call by TCRdb cannot be tested. This CDR3 has 13 residues. Germline V gives CDR1 SEHNR, CDR2 FQNEAQ (reference sequence). The CDR3 here is CASSFVHDYEQYF.

The chain uses TRBV6-5 and TRBJ2-1; TCRdb outputs TRBD1, but without DNA this stays unchecked. Germline values: CDR1 MNHEY, CDR2 SVGAGI. The CDR3 runs 14 residues. The CDR3 protein is CASTGAGGYNEQFF.

The chain carries TRBV20-1 and TRBJ2-1. The CDR3 covers 14 residues. Germline V gene data show CDR1 as DFQATT and CDR2 as SNEGSKA (reference sequence). The CDR3 sequence is CSASWFSRYNEQFF.

This chain uses TRBV28 with TRBJ2-7; TCRdb gives TRBD1 as the D gene, but with no DNA this cannot be confirmed. The CDR3 totals 16 residues. Germline V gene sequence: CDR1 MDHEN, CDR2 SYDVKM. CDR3 sequence: CASSLGQGASFYEQYF.

This chain uses TRBV28 with TRBJ1-1. CDR3 length: 14 amino acids. Germline assignment: CDR1 MDHEN and CDR2 SYDVKM. The CDR3 loop reads CASSFIGPNTEAFF.

The rearrangement joins TRBV7-9 to TRBJ2-2; TCRdb picks TRBD1, but there is no DNA to check that call. There are 13 residues in the CDR3. CDR1 and CDR2 (germline): SEHNR, FQNEAQ (reference sequence). The CDR3 here is CASSDRNTGELFF.

The V call is TRBV5-6, the J call TRBJ2-2; TCRdb lists TRBD1, though no DNA is available to test this call. Germline V CDR1 and CDR2: SGHDT, YYEEEE. CDR3 size: 16 residues. The CDR3 spells CASSLAFDSYTGELFF.

The J gene is TRBJ2-1, the V gene TRBV15; TCRdb outputs TRBD2, but without DNA this stays unchecked. Germline values: CDR1 LNHNV, CDR2 YYDKDF (reference sequence). CDR3 length equals 17 residues. Here the CDR3 reads CATSRDFGGETYNEQFF.

The genes are TRBV15 and TRBJ1-5; TCRdb gives TRBD1 as the D gene, but with no DNA this cannot be confirmed. Germline lookup yields CDR1 LNHNV and CDR2 YYDKDF (reference sequence). CDR3 size: 16 residues. CDR3 residues: CATSRDRGLTNQPQHF. Variable domain in full (rest from reference TRBV15 and TRBJ1-5): DAMVIQNPRYQVTQFGKPVTLSCSQTLNHNVMYWYQQKSSQAPKLLFHYYDKDFNNEADTPDNFQSRRPNTSFCFLDIRSPGLGDTAMYLCATSRDRGLTNQPQHFGDGTRLSIL.

The V and J genes are TRBV28 and TRBJ2-7; TCRdb names TRBD2, which stays unverified in the absence of DNA. The CDR3 sequence is 16 residues long. CDR1 is MDHEN, CDR2 SYDVKM, per germline. CDR3 residues: CASSPLPIHGAYEQYF.

V gene TRBV28 combines with J gene TRBJ2-1; checking the TCRdb D call of TRBD1 is not possible without DNA. Germline lookup yields CDR1 MDHEN and CDR2 SYDVKM. This CDR3 comprises 15 residues. The CDR3 spells CASRLSGGPFFEQFF.

The J gene is TRBJ2-1, the V gene TRBV4-1; TCRdb designates TRBD1, a call that cannot be tested without DNA. This CDR3 is 13 amino acids long. Germline V gives CDR1 MGHRA, CDR2 YSYEKL. Here the CDR3 reads CASSHVGQGMHFF.

The V and J genes are TRBV12-3 or TRBV12-4 and TRBJ2-7; TCRdb selects TRBD1, and the lack of DNA leaves this call unchecked. This CDR3 is built from 11 residues. The CDR3 region is CASPRGGEQYF.

The chain links TRBV28 to TRBJ1-2. The CDR3 loop spans 17 amino acids. Germline assignment: CDR1 MDHEN and CDR2 SYDVKM. The CDR3 here is CASRKWGGILPNYGYTF.

The chain recombines TRBV7-6 with TRBJ2-7. Germline CDR1 reads SGHVS; CDR2 reads FNYEAQ. CDR3 size: 12 residues. The CDR3 protein is CASSLEAYEQYF.

V gene TRBV28 combines with J gene TRBJ2-3; the TCRdb call, TRBD1, lacks DNA for checking. The CDR3 is 23 amino acids. CDR1 is MDHEN and CDR2 is SYDVKM in the germline V gene. The CDR3 is CASSLPTQLDRGNSGDPTATQYF.

The rearrangement joins TRBV4-1 to TRBJ2-7; absent DNA, TCRdb's TRBD1 call cannot be checked. The germline CDR1 and CDR2 sequences are MGHRA and YSYEKL. The CDR3 sequence is 15 residues long. CDR3 sequence reads: CASSTRDTNPYEQYF.

The rearrangement joins TRBV20-1 to TRBJ2-7; absent DNA, TCRdb's TRBD2 call cannot be checked. The germline V gene has CDR1 DFQATT and CDR2 SNEGSKA (reference sequence). The CDR3 is 17 amino acids. The CDR3: CGARRSPGGLVYYEQYF.

V gene TRBV5-4 combines with J gene TRBJ2-3. CDR1 and CDR2 (germline): SGHNT, YYREEE (reference sequence). The CDR3 runs 14 residues. The CDR3 is CASSSRKWTDTQYF.